This T cell receptor beta chain came from a study of cytomegalovirus exposure and HLA in healthy donors. Study-level findings and limits: Some V segments (TRBV6-2 and TRBV6-3 among them) were excluded as indistinguishable.

As concerns this clone: The target antigen is unknown.

Germline assignment: CDR1 MNHEY and CDR2 SVGAGI. CDR3 size: 14 residues. Trimming cost V 6 bases and J 9 bases; bases outside gene matches: 8. The PCR contained 60 Vbeta and 13 Jbeta primers. Repertoires were generated with immunoSEQ multiplex PCR, while TCRdb's copy carries only in-frame clones and drops some. Of about 140,000 clones listed, around four fifths were seen once; the top ten hold approximately 1.3%. The V call is TRBV6-5, the J call TRBJ1-4, with 9 bases that match TRBD1. The TCR sequence derives from a male donor in good health and CMV-seropositive. What was sequenced was PBMCs. The CDR3 spells CASRRGQGGKKLFF. The DNA of the CDR3 is TGTGCCAGCAGGAGGGGACAGGGTGGAAAAAAACTGTTTTTT.